One and the same sample provided the 32 T cell receptor beta chains below, sequenced in a study of blood T cell repertoires in COVID-19. Assay used: immunoSEQ multiplex PCR; TCRdb lists only in-frame clones, some missing. The sample has approximately 150,000 clones, almost 85% seen once; the top ten hold 2.5% to 3%. Material for sequencing was peripheral blood. Receptors were obtained from an elderly woman with COVID-19, enrolled during active disease.

With respect to this clone: Other DNA sequences in the same sample also yield this CDR3. This chain links TRBV3-1 (or the pseudogene TRBV3-2) with TRBJ2-1; 8 bases are a match to TRBD2. Germline CDR1 reads LGHDT; CDR2 reads YNNKEL (reference sequence). This CDR3 spans 15 amino acids. V shed 3 bases and J 3 bases; nucleotides not matched to a gene: 4. In nucleotides, the CDR3 is TGTGCCAGCAGCCAGGGACTAGTCGGCTACAATGAGCAGTTCTTC. Translation: CASSQGLVGYNEQFF.

This clone was picked up one time. The V gene is TRBV12-5, the J gene TRBJ2-1, with D possibly being TRBD2 (6 bases). V gave up 2 bases and J gave up 4 bases, with 15 bases separating them. Germline V gene data show CDR1 as LGHNT and CDR2 as FRNRAP. The CDR3 has 16 amino acids. In nucleotides, the CDR3 is TGTGCTAGTGGTTTGTTACCTAGCGTACCTTACAATGAGCAGTTCTTC. Encoded protein: CASGLLPSVPYNEQFF.

The genes are TRBV18 and TRBJ1-1; 9 bases align to TRBD1. The CDR3 contains 16 residues. The junction had 8 bases not matched to a gene; V was cut back by 2 bases and J by 4 bases. Germline lookup yields CDR1 KGHSH and CDR2 LQKENI. As DNA, the CDR3 is TGTGCCAGCTCACCATTCACAGGGGGCGTCGGCACTGAAGCTTTCTTT. It yields the protein CASSPFTGGVGTEAFF.

Concerning this clone: A read error may account for a junction end that differs from germline. The rearrangement links TRBV7-7 to TRBJ2-5, with D perhaps TRBD1 (6 bases). The CDR3 totals 13 residues. Germline assignment: CDR1 SSHAT and CDR2 FNYEAQ (reference sequence). CDR3 sequence reads: CASSLAGAETQYF. The DNA of the CDR3 is TGTGCTAGCAGCTTAGCAGGGGCAGAGACCCAGTACTTC.

J is TRBJ2-3 and V is TRBV5-4, with 9 bases aligning to TRBD2. The ends lost 0 bases at V and 3 bases at J; junction bases unmatched: 5. In germline, CDR1 is SGHNT, CDR2 YYREEE (reference sequence). The CDR3 has 16 amino acids. The CDR3 DNA is TGTGCCAGCAGCTTGGCCGTTGCGGGGGGGACAGATACGCAGTATTTT. Its translation is CASSLAVAGGTDTQYF.

This clone was seen more than once but under ten times. The DNA for the CDR3 is TGTGCCAGTAAGTTTGGTACGGGGTCGGGAACTGAAGCTTTCTTT. It codes for CASKFGTGSGTEAFF. V and J are TRBV19 and TRBJ1-1; D not certain. CDR1 LNHDA and CDR2 SQIVND come from the germline V gene (reference sequence). Trimming removed 7 bases at V and 5 bases at J, with 20 bases between. The CDR3 sequence is 15 residues long.

The chain joins TRBV2 to TRBJ2-3; 14 bases agree with TRBD2. V gave up 10 bases and J gave up 7 bases; unmatched junction bases: 16. Germline V gene data show CDR1 as SNHLY and CDR2 as FYNNEI. The length of the CDR3 is 17 residues. CDR3 residues: CANTEARLAGGPYTQYF. The CDR3 DNA is TGTGCCAACACCGAGGCCCGACTAGCGGGGGGGCCGTATACGCAGTATTTT. The full variable domain, its missing parts supplied by reference TRBV2 and TRBJ2-3, is EPEVTQTPSHQVTQMGQEVILRCVPISNHLYFYWYRQILGQKVEFLVSFYNNEISEKSEIFDDQFSVERPDGSNFTLKIRSTKLEDSAMYFCANTEARLAGGPYTQYFGPGTRLTVL.

A note on this clone: The junction and the germline gene differ at one end; a read error may be behind it. This CDR3 is CASSLASGGLSETQYF. CDR3 DNA sequence: TGTGCCAGCAGCCTAGCCAGCGGGGGGCTGAGCGAGACCCAGTACTTC. This chain links TRBV7-9 with TRBJ2-5, with 9 bases identical to TRBD2. Germline V CDR1 and CDR2: SEHNR, FQNEAQ (reference sequence). The CDR3 runs 16 residues. Together with reference TRBV7-9 and TRBJ2-5, the CDR3 gives the full variable domain: DTGVSQNPRHKITKRGQNVTFRCDPISEHNRLYWYRQTLGQGPEFLTYFQNEAQLEKSRLLSDRFSAERPKGSFSTLEIQRTEQGDSAMYLCASSLASGGLSETQYFGPGTRLLVL.

The rearrangement joins TRBV29-1 to TRBJ1-2, with D perhaps TRBD1 (5 bases). V was pared by 5 bases and J by 8 bases, with 12 bases between. The CDR3 sequence is 11 residues long. CDR1 and CDR2 from the germline V gene are SQVTM and ANQGSEA. The CDR3 protein is CSVLIGVGYTF. CDR3 DNA: TGCAGCGTTCTGATAGGGGTCGGCTACACCTTC.

In this sample, this clone turned up many times. This chain uses TRBV6-2 or TRBV6-3 with TRBJ1-1; 8 nucleotides agree with TRBD1. CDR3 length: 15 amino acids. The germline CDR1 and CDR2 sequences are MNHEY and SVGEGT. With V trimmed by 4 bases and J by 6 bases, 10 bases remained unmatched. The CDR3 here is CASSSPPTGEAEAFF. DNA for the CDR3: TGTGCCAGCAGTTCCCCCCCGACAGGGGAGGCTGAAGCTTTCTTT.

This clone was observed once. This chain connects TRBV5-1 to TRBJ2-2; 10 bases align to TRBD2. The CDR3 has 16 residues. V trimming: 4 bases; J trimming: 2 bases; junction bases outside the gene matches: 5. Germline assignment: CDR1 SGHRS and CDR2 YFSETQ. The chain's CDR3 is CASSPRTSGNTGELFF. DNA for the CDR3: TGCGCCAGCAGCCCCCGGACTAGCGGAAACACCGGGGAGCTGTTTTTT.

The chain is built from TRBV7-3 and TRBJ2-3, with D hard to call. CDR1 and CDR2 (germline): SGHTA, FQGTGA. Trimming removed 5 bases from V and 3 bases from J, with 12 bases in between. The CDR3 spans 14 residues. This CDR3 reads CASSARASTDTQYF. The CDR3 coding sequence is TGTGCCAGCAGCGCCCGAGCATCGACAGATACGCAGTATTTT.

The V call is TRBV2, the J call TRBJ1-2, with 7 bases lining up with TRBD1. Trimming removed 3 bases from V and 3 bases from J; junction bases left unmatched: 10. This CDR3 is built from 16 residues. The germline V gene encodes CDR1 SNHLY and CDR2 FYNNEI. CDR3 residues: CASSETGHNEDYGYTF. The CDR3 nucleotides are TGTGCCAGCAGTGAGACAGGGCATAACGAAGACTATGGCTACACCTTC.

The rearrangement uses TRBV5-4 and TRBJ1-2; 9 bases match TRBD1. Germline CDR1 SGHNT, CDR2 YYREEE (reference sequence). The CDR3 consists of 14 residues. Trimming cost V 4 bases and J 5 bases; bases outside gene matches: 6. The CDR3 DNA sequence: TGTGCCAGCAGCCTTCTGGACAGGGGATATGGCTACACCTTC. Residues: CASSLLDRGYGYTF.

The chain has TRBV11-2 and TRBJ2-5; 8 bases align to TRBD1. The V gene end was trimmed by 6 bases and the J gene end by 5 bases; junction bases not matched to a gene: 8. Germline V gene sequence: CDR1 SGHAT, CDR2 FQNNGV. There are 14 residues in the CDR3. CDR3 sequence reads: CASRPGQGTETQYF. The DNA of the CDR3 is TGTGCCAGCAGACCTGGACAGGGTACGGAGACCCAGTACTTC. Complete variable domain (other parts from reference TRBV11-2 and TRBJ2-5): EAGVAQSPRYKIIEKRQSVAFWCNPISGHATLYWYQQILGQGPKLLIQFQNNGVVDDSQLPKDRFSAERLKGVDSTLKIQPAKLEDSAVYLCASRPGQGTETQYFGPGTRLLVL.

V usage is TRBV14 and J usage is TRBJ2-7; TRBD1 matches 7 bases. Unmatched junction bases numbered 11, after V lost 3 bases and J lost 0 bases. Germline V gene sequence: CDR1 SGHDN, CDR2 FVKESK. There are 17 residues in the CDR3. CDR3 amino acids: CASSHDNRQGRSYEQYF. The CDR3 coding sequence is TGTGCCAGCAGCCATGATAACCGACAGGGTCGCTCCTACGAGCAGTACTTC.

The CDR3 region is CAISPGVLHGYTF. The CDR3 DNA sequence: TGTGCCATCAGCCCAGGGGTTCTACATGGCTACACCTTC. The genes are TRBV10-3 and TRBJ1-2; weak D call: TRBD1 (6 bases). The CDR3 totals 13 residues. The germline V gene has CDR1 ENHRY and CDR2 SYGVKD. Between the trimmed V and J ends, which lost 6 bases and 6 bases, there was a span of 14 bases.

V usage is TRBV6-5 and J usage is TRBJ2-2; D call uncertain. This CDR3 contains 15 residues. From germline, CDR1 is MNHEY and CDR2 SVGAGI. Trimming removed 2 bases from V and 5 bases from J, with 12 bases in between. The CDR3 sequence is CASSYGGVLTGELFF. The CDR3 DNA reads TGTGCCAGCAGTTACGGCGGAGTACTTACCGGGGAGCTGTTTTTT.

This chain joins TRBV6-6 and TRBJ2-7; 13 positions match TRBD2. Germline values: CDR1 MNHNY, CDR2 SVGAGI (reference sequence). V lost 5 bases to trimming and J lost 5 bases; unmatched junction nucleotides: 12. The CDR3 runs 17 residues. The DNA of the CDR3 is TGTGCCAGCAGTCAACTACGCACTAGCGGGAGGGCCAACGAGCAGTACTTC. It is translated as CASSQLRTSGRANEQYF.

The chain recombines TRBV6-5 with TRBJ1-5; 8 bases map to TRBD1. The V gene end was trimmed by 6 bases and the J gene end by 2 bases; junction bases not matched to a gene: 6. Germline V CDR1 and CDR2: MNHEY, SVGAGI. The CDR3 extends over 15 amino acids. In DNA, the CDR3 is TGTGCCAGCAGGGAGACAGGGGTGGGCAATCAGCCCCAGCATTTT. As protein: CASRETGVGNQPQHF.

This rearrangement joins TRBV5-1 to TRBJ2-3, with D hard to call. V dropped 4 bases and J dropped 6 bases, with 15 bases sitting between them. Germline CDR1 is SGHRS and CDR2 is YFSETQ. The CDR3 is 14 amino acids. DNA for the CDR3: TGCGCCAGCAGCCCCGGCCCTGGGCCGGATACGCAGTATTTT. Amino acids: CASSPGPGPDTQYF. Looking up the rest from reference TRBV5-1 and TRBJ2-3 gives the full variable domain: KAGVTQTPRYLIKTRGQQVTLSCSPISGHRSVSWYQQTPGQGLQFLFEYFSETQRNKGNFPGRFSGRQFSNSRSEMNVSTLELGDSALYLCASSPGPGPDTQYFGPGTRLTVL.

The chain joins TRBV18 to TRBJ2-5, with TRBD1 matching 9 bases. Trimming removed 5 bases from V and 5 bases from J; junction bases left unmatched: 6. The CDR3 has 14 amino acids. Per germline, CDR1 KGHSH and CDR2 LQKENI. The CDR3 spells CASSSGTGSETQYF. As DNA, the CDR3 is TGTGCCAGCTCATCCGGGACAGGGTCGGAGACCCAGTACTTC.

CDR3 bases: TGTGCCAGCAGGACACAAAACTATGGCTACACCTTC. Its translation is CASRTQNYGYTF. The chain combines TRBV2 with TRBJ1-2; no firm D call. CDR1 is SNHLY, CDR2 FYNNEI, per germline. There are 12 residues in the CDR3. Deletions cut 6 bases from V and 2 bases from J, with 7 bases between.

This rearrangement joins TRBV7-2 to TRBJ2-3, with D uncertain. The length of the CDR3 is 13 residues. Germline V lookup: CDR1 SGHTA, CDR2 FQGNSA. Trimming shortened V by 6 bases and J by 5 bases, and 12 bases separated the two germline ends. CDR3 amino acids: CASSMGRGDTQYF. CDR3 DNA: TGTGCCAGCAGTATGGGTAGAGGAGATACGCAGTATTTT.

The rearrangement uses TRBV28 and TRBJ2-7, with 8 bases lining up with TRBD1. After removal of 5 bases from V and 2 bases from J, the junction contained 5 bases not matched to a gene. Per the germline V gene, CDR1 is MDHEN and CDR2 is SYDVKM. The CDR3 is 14 amino acids. CDR3 in amino acids: CASSRTGSAYEQYF. In DNA form, the CDR3 reads TGTGCCAGCAGTAGGACAGGGTCAGCCTACGAGCAGTACTTC.

The J gene is TRBJ1-3, the V gene TRBV19; 7 positions match TRBD1. Germline loops: CDR1 LNHDA, CDR2 SQIVND (reference sequence). The V and J ends lost 8 bases and 3 bases, in that order; junction bases with no gene match: 10. CDR3 size: 15 residues. The CDR3 DNA reads as TGTGCCAGTCGGACAGGCAGAATCGTTGGAAACACCATATATTTT. Its protein is CASRTGRIVGNTIYF.

V is TRBV19 and J is TRBJ2-3; 11 bases align to TRBD1. Germline assignment: CDR1 LNHDA and CDR2 SQIVND (reference sequence). J lost 4 bases, V lost 4 bases, and 4 bases had no gene match. This CDR3 has 15 amino acids. Here the CDR3 reads CASSTGQGASDTQYF. The CDR3 DNA follows: TGTGCCAGTAGTACCGGACAGGGGGCATCAGATACGCAGTATTTT.

This clone was seen a few times. The chain combines TRBV7-6 with TRBJ1-3; D unresolved. Trimming left V 3 bases short and J 4 bases short, with 4 bases between. Germline-derived CDR1 and CDR2 are SGHVS and FNYEAQ. The CDR3 runs to 12 residues. CDR3 bases: TGTGCCAGCAGCTTCTTGGGAAACACCATATATTTT. Its protein product is CASSFLGNTIYF.

The chain has TRBV27 and TRBJ1-2, with 10 bases matching TRBD1. The CDR3 length is 19 residues. Trimming took 4 bases from V and 1 from J; bases not matched to a gene: 15. The germline V gene encodes CDR1 MNHEY and CDR2 SMNVEV (reference sequence). The CDR3 here is CASSYLTGTGAALNYGYTF. The DNA of the CDR3 is TGTGCCAGCAGTTACCTTACCGGGACAGGGGCCGCCCTTAACTATGGCTACACCTTC.

The rearrangement links TRBV29-1 to TRBJ2-1, with 12 nucleotides matching TRBD2. The trim removed 5 bases at V and 2 bases at J, leaving 1 base unmatched. This CDR3 has 14 amino acids. CDR1 is SQVTM, CDR2 ANQGSEA, per germline. CDR3 sequence (DNA): TGCAGCGTTTGGACTAGCGGGACCTACAATGAGCAGTTCTTC. It codes for CSVWTSGTYNEQFF.

The V gene is TRBV7-2, the J gene TRBJ1-2; D may be TRBD1 (5 bases). Per germline, CDR1 SGHTA and CDR2 FQGNSA. V lost 5 bases and J 3 bases, leaving 13 bases between the germline ends. The CDR3 sequence is 14 residues long. The CDR3 DNA is TGTGCCAGCAGCCCATGGGGGGAGGACTATGGCTACACCTTC. As protein: CASSPWGEDYGYTF.

CDR3: CASSLIHREGTAFF. The DNA for the CDR3 is TGTGCCAGCAGCTTAATTCACAGGGAGGGTACAGCTTTCTTT. The chain joins TRBV7-3 to TRBJ1-1; D is possibly TRBD1 (6 bases). This CDR3 comprises 14 residues. V gave up 1 base and J gave up 10 bases, with 16 bases separating them. Germline values: CDR1 SGHTA, CDR2 FQGTGA.